This T cell receptor (beta chain) was identified during a study of Ad26.COV2.S vaccination and SARS-CoV-2 variants. Germline CDR1 and CDR2: SGHRS and YFSETQ. There are 14 residues in the CDR3. The junction had 3 bases not matched to a gene; V was cut back by 0 bases and J by 3 bases. Clones were read by immunoSEQ multiplex PCR, and TCRdb kept only the in-frame ones, dropping some. Of some 290,000 clones listed, over 80% are singletons. The sample's treatment: around 19 received Ad26.COV2.S at low or high dose, single or two shots; a few received placebo; per-sample allocation not given. At day 63 after the first vaccine or placebo injection, samples were drawn. In the case of this clone: The sample holds other DNA sequences that translate to the same CDR3.

V usage is TRBV5-1 and J usage is TRBJ2-7, with 7 bases identical to TRBD2. Sequencing used peripheral blood, obtained in a trial of Ad26.COV2.S vaccine versus placebo. This receptor was obtained from a person between 18 and 59 years old who received the Ad26.COV2.S COVID-19 vaccine or a placebo. CDR3 sequence: CASSLGGEGYEQYF. The CDR3 DNA is TGCGCCAGCAGCTTGGGAGGGGAGGGCTACGAGCAGTACTTC.